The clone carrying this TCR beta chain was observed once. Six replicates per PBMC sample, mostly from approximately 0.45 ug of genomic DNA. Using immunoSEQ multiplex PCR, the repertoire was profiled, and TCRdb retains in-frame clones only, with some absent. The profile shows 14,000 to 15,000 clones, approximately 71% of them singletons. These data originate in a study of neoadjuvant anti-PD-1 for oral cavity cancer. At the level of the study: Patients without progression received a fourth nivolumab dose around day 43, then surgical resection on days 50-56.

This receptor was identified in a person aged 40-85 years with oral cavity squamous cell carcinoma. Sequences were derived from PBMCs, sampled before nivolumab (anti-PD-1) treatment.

The CDR3 is CASSVREGEGWYEQYF. As DNA, the CDR3 is TGTGCCAGCAGTGTCCGGGAGGGGGAGGGTTGGTACGAGCAGTACTTC. V usage is TRBV25-1 and J usage is TRBJ2-7, with 8 bases aligning to TRBD2. V shed 4 bases and J 4 bases; nucleotides not matched to a gene: 12. The CDR3 loop spans 16 amino acids. Germline values: CDR1 MGHDK, CDR2 SYGVNS.